The T cell receptor beta chain described here comes from a study of blood T cell repertoires in COVID-19. TCRdb's copy holds only in-frame clones and misses some; the assay was immunoSEQ multiplex PCR. Here the sample spans 100,000 to 150,000 clones, around 81% being singletons. Sequencing used peripheral blood. The origin of this receptor is a woman between 45 and 60 years old with acute or convalescent COVID-19.

The chain's CDR3 is CASSFGARGTYEQYF. Here the CDR3 DNA reads TGTGCCAGCAGCTTTGGAGCGCGGGGCACCTACGAGCAGTACTTC. This chain uses TRBV7-8 with TRBJ2-7, with D perhaps matching TRBD2 (6 bases). Germline V CDR1 and CDR2: SGHVS, FQNEAQ. The CDR3 extends over 15 amino acids. Trimming shortened V by 3 bases and J by 2 bases, and 14 bases separated the two germline ends. The full variable domain, rest sourced from reference TRBV7-8 and TRBJ2-7, is GAGVSQSPRYKVAKRGQDVALRCDPISGHVSLFWYQQALGQGPEFLTYFQNEAQLDKSGLPSDRFFAERPEGSVSTLKIQRTQQEDSAVYLCASSFGARGTYEQYFGPGTRLTVT.